Shown below are 27 T cell receptor beta chains from a single sample sequenced in a study of blood T cell repertoires in COVID-19. Sequencing was performed with immunoSEQ multiplex PCR; in TCRdb, only in-frame clones are kept and a portion is missing. This table holds about 80,000 clones, approximately 88% found once. Sequenced sample: peripheral blood. The source of these receptors is a woman of 80 years or more with acute or convalescent COVID-19.

This clone was observed a few times. The chain combines TRBV6-5 with TRBJ1-6, with D maybe TRBD1 (5 bases). Looked up from germline, CDR1 is MNHEY and CDR2 is SVGAGI. Trimming pared 9 bases from V and 9 bases from J, leaving 6 bases between. This CDR3 contains 10 residues. CDR3 loop: CARDTSPLHF. CDR3 DNA sequence: TGTGCCAGGGACACTTCACCCCTCCACTTT.

The J gene is TRBJ1-3, the V gene TRBV11-3, with D maybe TRBD1 (6 bases). CDR1 is SGHNT and CDR2 is YENEEA in the germline V gene. The CDR3 is 16 residues long. V lost 0 bases to trimming and J lost 4 bases, with 13 bases between them. The CDR3 nucleotides read TGTGCCAGCAGCTTAGAAGGTCAGGGGCCAGGAAACACCATATATTTT. Encoded protein: CASSLEGQGPGNTIYF.

The chain recombines TRBV19 with TRBJ1-3, with 7 bases identical to TRBD1. CDR1 and CDR2 (germline): LNHDA, SQIVND (reference sequence). The V and J ends lost 5 bases and 1 base, in that order; junction bases with no gene match: 8. The CDR3 has 16 residues. CDR3: CASSVRRGQSGNTIYF. The CDR3 coding sequence is TGTGCCAGTAGTGTCCGCAGGGGACAGTCTGGAAACACCATATATTTT.

The rearrangement links TRBV20-1 to TRBJ2-1; 7 bases agree with TRBD2. The germline CDR1 and CDR2 sequences are DFQATT and SNEGSKA (reference sequence). The CDR3 is made up of 14 amino acids. With V trimmed by 3 bases and J by 2 bases, 4 bases remained unmatched. The CDR3 bases are TGCAGTGCTAGTAGGCTAGCGGCCTACAATGAGCAGTTCTTC. Its translation is CSASRLAAYNEQFF.

This sequence joins TRBV7-3 and TRBJ2-3, with 10 positions matching TRBD2. Germline V gene lookup returns CDR1 SGHTA and CDR2 FQGTGA. The CDR3 runs 15 residues. After removal of 5 bases from V and 5 bases from J, the junction contained 7 bases not matched to a gene. CDR3 in amino acids: CASSQSGGAGDTQYF. DNA for the CDR3: TGTGCCAGCAGCCAGAGCGGGGGGGCCGGAGATACGCAGTATTTT.

The gene calls are TRBV7-3 and TRBJ2-1, with D possibly being TRBD1 (6 bases). The germline CDR1 and CDR2 sequences are SGHTA and FQGTGA. This CDR3 contains 14 residues. Trimming removed 4 bases from V and 8 bases from J, with 15 bases in between. This chain's CDR3 is CASSSDRAGDEQFF. CDR3 sequence (DNA): TGTGCCAGCAGCTCCGACAGAGCAGGGGATGAGCAGTTCTTC. The variable domain in full, with the rest retrieved from reference TRBV7-3 and TRBJ2-1, is GAGVSQTPSNKVTEKGKYVELRCDPISGHTALYWYRQSLGQGPEFLIYFQGTGAADDSGLPNDRFFAVRPEGSVSTLKIQRTERGDSAVYLCASSSDRAGDEQFFGPGTRLTVL.

This clone appeared once. The gene calls are TRBV20-1 and TRBJ1-2, with D tentatively TRBD1 (6 bases). The CDR3 is 11 residues long. Germline V gene sequence: CDR1 DFQATT, CDR2 SNEGSKA (reference sequence). DNA for the CDR3: TGCAGCGCAGGGGCTACGCAGGGCTACACCTTC. Amino acid sequence: CSAGATQGYTF.

This chain links TRBV12-3 or TRBV12-4 with TRBJ1-1, with a possible D match to TRBD1 (5 bases). V was clipped by 6 bases and J by 0 bases, with 8 bases between them. CDR3 length equals 13 residues. CDR3 loop: CASSGQMNTEAFF. In nucleotides, the CDR3 is TGTGCCAGCAGCGGACAAATGAACACTGAAGCTTTCTTT.

J is TRBJ1-2 and V is TRBV5-6, with D possibly being TRBD1 (6 bases). Trimming shortened V by 4 bases and J by 7 bases, and 11 bases separated the two germline ends. The CDR3 has 12 amino acids. Germline loops: CDR1 SGHDT, CDR2 YYEEEE. The CDR3 loop reads CASSPTTGGYTF. CDR3 nucleotide sequence: TGTGCCAGCAGCCCGACGACAGGTGGCTACACCTTC.

The chain joins TRBV2 to TRBJ2-3; tentative D call: TRBD2 (6 bases). Trimming stripped 6 bases from V and 4 bases from J, with 20 bases between. The CDR3 length is 16 residues. CDR1 SNHLY and CDR2 FYNNEI come from the germline V gene. The CDR3 coding sequence is TGTGCCAGCAGCCGAGGTCTACTAGCTTTGGCAGATACGCAGTATTTT. This encodes CASSRGLLALADTQYF.

The rearrangement joins TRBV23-1 to TRBJ1-5; 7 bases map to TRBD1. TRBV23-1 is assigned to the ORF class and has an uncertain function. The trim removed 9 bases at V and 6 bases at J, leaving 5 bases unmatched. CDR3 size: 12 residues. The CDR3 DNA sequence: TGCGCCAGAACAGGGGCCAGTCAGCCCCAGCATTTT. Protein sequence: CARTGASQPQHF.

The rearrangement joins TRBV3-1 (or the pseudogene TRBV3-2) to TRBJ1-1; D perhaps matches TRBD1 (5 bases). Germline V gene data show CDR1 as LGHDT and CDR2 as YNNKEL (reference sequence). The CDR3 length is 15 residues. Trimming left V 2 bases short and J 2 bases short, with 12 bases between. DNA of the CDR3: TGTGCCAGCAGCCAAATCGGGGGGGGAAACACTGAAGCTTTCTTT. Translation gives CASSQIGGGNTEAFF.

V is TRBV30 and J is TRBJ1-2; 7 nucleotides match TRBD1. The germline V gene encodes CDR1 GTSNPN and CDR2 SVGIG (reference sequence). Germline trimming cut 2 bases from V and 4 bases from J; bases unmatched to any gene: 7. This CDR3 region has 14 residues. CDR3 residues: CAWSYPGGSYGYTF. The CDR3 DNA reads as TGTGCCTGGAGTTACCCAGGGGGAAGCTATGGCTACACCTTC.

This clone was seen just once. The chain combines TRBV5-1 with TRBJ1-1; 7 bases are a match to TRBD1. CDR1 SGHRS and CDR2 YFSETQ come from the germline V gene. This CDR3 is 15 amino acids long. The junction had 9 bases not matched to a gene; V was cut back by 4 bases and J by 3 bases. The CDR3 reads CASSPDGGQHTEAFF. DNA for the CDR3: TGCGCCAGCAGCCCCGACGGGGGACAGCACACTGAAGCTTTCTTT.

The chain is built from TRBV7-9 and TRBJ2-2, with a tentative D call TRBD2 (5 bases). Germline CDR1 is SEHNR and CDR2 is FQNEAQ (reference sequence). Trimming removed 7 bases at V and 2 bases at J, with 14 bases between. The CDR3 is 15 amino acids. This CDR3 reads CASNRGQANTGELFF. CDR3 nucleotides: TGTGCCAGCAACCGAGGGCAGGCTAACACCGGGGAGCTGTTTTTT.

The chain uses TRBV28 and TRBJ2-5; tentative D call: TRBD2 (6 bases). V was shortened by 6 bases and J by 5 bases, with 19 bases between the two germline ends. This CDR3 is built from 15 residues. Germline-derived CDR1 and CDR2 are MDHEN and SYDVKM. The CDR3 DNA reads TGTGCCAGCAGCCTAATACGGGGGAGCGCCGAGACCCAGTACTTC. Its protein product is CASSLIRGSAETQYF.

The chain carries TRBV18 and TRBJ1-1; D unclear. The CDR3 extends over 13 amino acids. Germline V gene data show CDR1 as KGHSH and CDR2 as LQKENI. The V gene lost 0 bases and the J gene lost 1 base, with 3 bases spanning the gap. The chain's CDR3 is CASSPPQNTEAFF. The CDR3 bases are TGTGCCAGCTCACCACCTCAGAACACTGAAGCTTTCTTT.

This clone was detected only a few times. The chain employs TRBV30 and TRBJ1-2, with 8 nucleotides matching TRBD1. CDR1 and CDR2 (germline): GTSNPN, SVGIG (reference sequence). With 3 bases clipped from V and 4 bases from J, the junction kept 10 bases outside the gene matches. The CDR3 loop spans 15 amino acids. CDR3 amino acids: CAWRLGTGDIYGYTF. CDR3 bases: TGTGCCTGGAGGTTGGGGACAGGCGACATCTATGGCTACACCTTC.

This chain links TRBV3-1 (or the pseudogene TRBV3-2) with TRBJ1-6; D may be TRBD1 (6 bases). Germline V gene sequence: CDR1 LGHDT, CDR2 YNNKEL (reference sequence). The V end lost 4 bases, the J end lost 10 bases, and 17 bases lay between the germline ends. CDR3 length equals 15 residues. The CDR3, as DNA: TGTGCCAGCAGCCTTTTTCAGGGGAAGGGATCACCCCTCCACTTT. Encoded protein: CASSLFQGKGSPLHF.

V and J are TRBV28 and TRBJ2-6, with D tentatively TRBD1 (6 bases). CDR1 and CDR2 from the germline V gene are MDHEN and SYDVKM. Trimming took 5 bases from V and 0 from J, leaving 20 bases between them. The CDR3 sequence is 19 residues long. This chain's CDR3 is CASSPKGTPAGSGANVLTF. The CDR3 coding sequence is TGTGCCAGCAGTCCAAAAGGGACACCCGCCGGCTCTGGGGCCAACGTCCTGACTTTC.

The chain is built from TRBV7-8 and TRBJ1-1; D is possibly TRBD1 (6 bases). The CDR3 extends over 16 amino acids. Germline V gives CDR1 SGHVS, CDR2 FQNEAQ. The V end was cut by 2 bases, the J end by 0 bases, with 13 bases between. As DNA, the CDR3 is TGTGCCAGCAGCTTAAGACAGGCCCTGATGAACACTGAAGCTTTCTTT. It yields the protein CASSLRQALMNTEAFF.

The CDR3 DNA follows: TGCAGCGTTCGGGAGTCAGATACGCAGTATTTT. This encodes CSVRESDTQYF. The V call is TRBV29-1, the J call TRBJ2-3; TRBD2 is a possible D gene (6 bases). The V end was cut by 5 bases, the J end by 4 bases, with 7 bases between. CDR1 is SQVTM, CDR2 ANQGSEA, per germline. CDR3 length: 11 residues.

The J gene is TRBJ2-5, the V gene TRBV6-5; D possibly corresponds to TRBD1 (6 bases). The V end was cut by 6 bases, the J end by 4 bases, with 18 bases between. The length of the CDR3 is 15 residues. Germline loops: CDR1 MNHEY, CDR2 SVGAGI. Written as DNA, the CDR3 is TGTGCCAGCAGCCCGCAGGGACAAAGCGGAGAGACCCAGTACTTC. Protein sequence: CASSPQGQSGETQYF.

The chain's CDR3 is CASSFDRGNTIYF. In DNA, the CDR3 is TGCGCCAGCAGCTTCGACAGGGGGAACACCATATATTTT. The J gene is TRBJ1-3, the V gene TRBV5-1; TRBD1 aligns across 9 bases. From germline, CDR1 is SGHRS and CDR2 YFSETQ. The CDR3 loop spans 13 amino acids. V lost 2 bases and J lost 7; bases outside the gene matches: 1.

The rearrangement links TRBV5-1 to TRBJ1-2; D is ambiguous. Trimming removed 4 bases from V and 4 bases from J, with 14 bases in between. The CDR3 loop spans 14 amino acids. Germline V gene sequence: CDR1 SGHRS, CDR2 YFSETQ. The CDR3 region is CASSPAPGFYGYTF. The CDR3 region has the DNA TGCGCCAGCAGCCCCGCCCCTGGCTTCTATGGCTACACCTTC.

The chain recombines TRBV5-6 with TRBJ1-4, with 8 bases identical to TRBD1. CDR1 and CDR2 from the germline V gene are SGHDT and YYEEEE. The V segment lost 4 bases and the J segment 5 bases; nucleotides outside the gene matches: 10. The CDR3 totals 16 residues. The CDR3 nucleotides are TGTGCCAGCAGCGCGGGGGTTGGGACAGGCAATGAAAAACTGTTTTTT. Its translation is CASSAGVGTGNEKLFF.

The chain couples TRBV7-2 to TRBJ2-7, with D uncertain. The length of the CDR3 is 14 residues. Looked up from germline, CDR1 is SGHTA and CDR2 is FQGNSA. Trimming took off 6 bases at V and 0 bases at J, with 12 bases between the two ends. CDR3 loop: CASSYEILSYEQYF. The CDR3 DNA is TGTGCCAGCAGTTATGAGATTCTCTCCTACGAGCAGTACTTC.